This TCR beta chain derives from a study of OX40 agonist ivuxolimab in advanced cancers. About the study: Six ivuxolimab dose levels, 0.01 to 10 mg/kg, were given intravenously every 2 weeks.

Profiling relied on immunoSEQ multiplex PCR, and the TCRdb table lists in-frame clones only, not all of them. The data hold around 30,000 clones, with around 90% observed a single time. Germline V gene sequence: CDR1 MDHEN, CDR2 SYDVKM. The length of the CDR3 is 17 residues. The ends were cut back, 4 bases at V and 0 bases at J, with 13 bases in the middle. People who had autoimmune disease history or systemic immunosuppression were excluded. Here the sequenced sample was CD4+ or CD8+ T cells sorted from blood, taken in a trial of the OX40 agonist ivuxolimab. The V call is TRBV28, the J call TRBJ2-6, with D unclear. This TCR derives from an adult with an advanced solid tumor such as melanoma, head and neck, liver or kidney cancer. As DNA, the CDR3 is TGTGCCAGCAGTTCCTTTTCCGAGTTCTCTGGGGCCAACGTCCTGACTTTC. Amino acids: CASSSFSEFSGANVLTF. The variable domain in full, with the rest retrieved from reference TRBV28 and TRBJ2-6, is DVKVTQSSRYLVKRTGEKVFLECVQDMDHENMFWYRQDPGLGLRLIYFSYDVKMKEKGDIPEGYSVSREKKERFSLILESASTNQTSMYLCASSSFSEFSGANVLTFGAGSRLTVL.